The present T cell receptor (beta chain) was sequenced within a study of blood T cell repertoires in COVID-19. Study summary: Specimens from acute and convalescent COVID-19 originated in the United States, Italy and Spain. The analysed material was cDNA or gDNA that came from T cells, B-cell-depleted T cells, or PBMCs.

Authors' data handling: Amplifying reference gene primers gave estimates of nucleated cell counts. The table came from immunoSEQ multiplex PCR; TCRdb's copy has only in-frame clones and leaves some out. That table is the source of V, J and clone size, and D and trimming were worked out from the DNA. The data contain roughly 130,000 clones, more than 90% of them singletons. The ends lost 1 base at V and 2 bases at J; junction bases unmatched: 0. Germline CDR1 SGHVS, CDR2 FQNEAQ. The CDR3 is made up of 15 amino acids. The sequenced material came from peripheral blood. The rearrangement joins TRBV7-8 to TRBJ2-7; TRBD2 matches 12 bases. The sequence was collected from a man over 45 with active COVID-19. In DNA, the CDR3 is TGTGCCAGCAGCTTAGGACTAGCGGGGGCCTACGAGCAGTACTTC. Amino acid sequence: CASSLGLAGAYEQYF.